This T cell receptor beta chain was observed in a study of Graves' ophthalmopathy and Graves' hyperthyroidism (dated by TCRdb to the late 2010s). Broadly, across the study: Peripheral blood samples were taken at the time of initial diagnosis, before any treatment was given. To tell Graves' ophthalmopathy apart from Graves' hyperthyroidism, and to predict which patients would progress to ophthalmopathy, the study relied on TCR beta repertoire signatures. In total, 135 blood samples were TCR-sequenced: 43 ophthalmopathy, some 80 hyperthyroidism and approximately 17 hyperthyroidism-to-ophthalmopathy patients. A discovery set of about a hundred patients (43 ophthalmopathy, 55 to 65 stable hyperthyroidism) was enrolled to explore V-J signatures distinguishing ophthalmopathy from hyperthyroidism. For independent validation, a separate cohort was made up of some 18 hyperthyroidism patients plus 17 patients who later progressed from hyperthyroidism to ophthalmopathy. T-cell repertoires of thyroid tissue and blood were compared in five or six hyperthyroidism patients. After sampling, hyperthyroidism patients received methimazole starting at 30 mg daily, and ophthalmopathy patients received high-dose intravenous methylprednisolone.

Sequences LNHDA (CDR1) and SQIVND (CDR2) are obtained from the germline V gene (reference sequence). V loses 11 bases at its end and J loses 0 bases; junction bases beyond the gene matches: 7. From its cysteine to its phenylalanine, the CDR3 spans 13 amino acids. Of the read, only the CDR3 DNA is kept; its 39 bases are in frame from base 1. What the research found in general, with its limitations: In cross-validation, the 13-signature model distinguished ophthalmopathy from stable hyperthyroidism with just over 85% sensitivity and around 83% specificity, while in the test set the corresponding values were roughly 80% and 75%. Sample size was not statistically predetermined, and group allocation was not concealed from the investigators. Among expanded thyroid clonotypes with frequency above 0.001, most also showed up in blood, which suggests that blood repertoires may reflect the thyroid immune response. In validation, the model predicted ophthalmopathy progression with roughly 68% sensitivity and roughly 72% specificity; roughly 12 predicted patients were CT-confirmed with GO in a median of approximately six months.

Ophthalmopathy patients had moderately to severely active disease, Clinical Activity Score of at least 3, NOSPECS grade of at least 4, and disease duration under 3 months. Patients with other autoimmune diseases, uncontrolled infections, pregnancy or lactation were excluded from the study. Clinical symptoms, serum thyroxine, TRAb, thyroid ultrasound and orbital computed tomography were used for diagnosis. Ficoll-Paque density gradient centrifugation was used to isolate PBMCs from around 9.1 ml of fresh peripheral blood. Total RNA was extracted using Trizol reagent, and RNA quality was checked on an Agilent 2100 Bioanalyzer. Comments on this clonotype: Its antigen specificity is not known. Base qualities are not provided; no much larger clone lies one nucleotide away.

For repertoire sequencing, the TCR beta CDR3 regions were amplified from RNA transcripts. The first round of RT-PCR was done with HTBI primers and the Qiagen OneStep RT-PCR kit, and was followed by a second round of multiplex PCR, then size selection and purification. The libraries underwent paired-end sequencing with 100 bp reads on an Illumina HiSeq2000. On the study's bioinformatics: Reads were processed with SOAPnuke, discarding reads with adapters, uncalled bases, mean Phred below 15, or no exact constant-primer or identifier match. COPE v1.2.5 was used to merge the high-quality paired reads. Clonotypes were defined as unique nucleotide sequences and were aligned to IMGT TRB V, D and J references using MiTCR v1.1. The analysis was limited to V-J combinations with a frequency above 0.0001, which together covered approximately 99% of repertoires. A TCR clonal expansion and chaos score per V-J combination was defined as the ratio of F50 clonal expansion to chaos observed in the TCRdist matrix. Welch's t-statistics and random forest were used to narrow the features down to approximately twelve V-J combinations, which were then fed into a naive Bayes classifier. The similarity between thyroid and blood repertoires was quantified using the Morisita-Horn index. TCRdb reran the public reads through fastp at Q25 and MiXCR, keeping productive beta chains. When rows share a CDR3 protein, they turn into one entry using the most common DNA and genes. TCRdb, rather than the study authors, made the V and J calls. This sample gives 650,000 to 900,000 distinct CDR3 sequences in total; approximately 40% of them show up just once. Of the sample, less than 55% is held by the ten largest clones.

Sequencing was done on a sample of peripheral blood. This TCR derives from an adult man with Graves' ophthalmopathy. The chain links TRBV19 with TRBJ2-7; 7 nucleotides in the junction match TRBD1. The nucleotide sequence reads TGTGCCTGGAGCGCAGGGGGCTCCTACGAGCAGTACTTC. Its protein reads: CAWSAGGSYEQYF.